This TCR beta chain is from a study of chemoradiotherapy in HPV16-positive cancers. For the study at large: Functional T-cell assays on two HPV16-positive patients' cells defined candidate HPV-specific clones and common TCR motifs.

Repertoires were sampled repeatedly during chemoradiotherapy. Study-wide results and limits: HPV-specific T cells were functionally defined from only a couple of HPV16-positive patients.

Generated by immunoSEQ multiplex PCR, the TCRdb table keeps only in-frame clones and is missing some. The sample holds roughly 14,000 clones; under 85% are singletons and the top ten take around 1.2%. A remark on this clone: The antigen remains unidentified.

This CDR3 has 15 residues. The V segment lost 3 bases and the J segment 3 bases; nucleotides outside the gene matches: 5. CDR1 and CDR2 (germline): GTSNPN, SVGIG (reference sequence). This TCR derives from a human donor with HPV-associated anogenital cancer. V and J are TRBV30 and TRBJ1-4; 9 bases align to TRBD1. The specimen was obtained from a patient who underwent chemoradiotherapy. This chain's CDR3 is CAWSQDRGANEKLFF. In nucleotides, the CDR3 is TGTGCCTGGAGCCAGGACAGGGGAGCTAATGAAAAACTGTTTTTT.